Below, one TCR beta chain is given with its context. No antigen is known for it. This CDR3 has 17 residues. CDR1 and CDR2 (germline): SEHNR, FQNEAQ (reference sequence). The V segment lost 2 bases and the J segment 9 bases; nucleotides outside the gene matches: 9. Study donors comprised healthy, HIV-negative adults devoid of recent acute infection or vaccination. In the CD4+ fraction, cells were divided into CD45RA+ naive and CD45RA-negative memory subsets. TCRdb keeps only in-frame clones here, not all; method: immunoSEQ multiplex PCR. This table has under 600,000 clones, around 97% appearing once. This record comes from a study of shared clonotypes between healthy human individuals. Study-level results: In contrast to clonotypes shared by all four donors, non-shared clonotypes had lower generation probabilities.

The J gene is TRBJ2-1, the V gene TRBV7-9; TRBD2 matches at 14 bases. This TCR was sampled from a woman aged 25 to 39 in good health. The specimen sequenced was naive CD4+ T cells sorted from blood. Subset reported: CD45RA+ positively selected. This chain's CDR3 is CASSLRSGTSGSIEQFF. CDR3 DNA sequence: TGTGCCAGCAGCTTACGGAGTGGGACTAGCGGGAGTATTGAGCAGTTCTTC.